This T cell receptor (beta chain) was found in a study of T cell responses to AZD1222 COVID-19 vaccine. Assay: immunoSEQ multiplex PCR; the TCRdb copy retains only in-frame clones and omits some. This sample carries some 130,000 clones, 80% to 90% of them seen once, and the ten largest clones take 7.6%. Germline V gene data show CDR1 as LNHNV and CDR2 as YYDKDF (reference sequence). V was pared by 2 bases and J by 8 bases, with 19 bases between. The CDR3 loop spans 16 amino acids. Worth noting for this clone: The antigen remains unidentified.

Study-wide results and caveats: Targets within unmutated variant regions were reportedly found for nearly half of spike-specific TCRs. The study found Spike-specific TCR breadth and depth rose after two AZD1222 doses. Donors, mostly white British, included more females; clonal diversity was possibly underestimated. Seropositivity was recorded at baseline in only a handful of AZD1222 recipients.

The chain links TRBV15 to TRBJ2-1; perhaps TRBD2 as D (5 bases). This specimen consisted of peripheral blood, obtained on day 0 of AZD1222 vaccination. This receptor was taken from an adult in good health. The CDR3 nucleotides read TGTGCCACCAGCAGATCCCTAGAACGTACTAGGGATGAGCAGTTCTTC. It specifies CATSRSLERTRDEQFF.